These 25 T cell receptor beta chains originate from one sample sequenced in a study of T cells after yellow fever vaccination. TCRdb analysed the 5' RACE reads with MiXCR anew, one entry per CDR3 protein. Among about 310,000 distinct CDR3 sequences, roughly 4% were seen once, and the ten largest hold around 24%. Sequenced here: PBMCs, sampled on the day of the yellow fever booster vaccination. The receptors shown here come from a man aged 18 to 29 who received the YFV17D yellow fever vaccine.

The sample holds a few counts of this clonotype. The rearrangement joins TRBV29-1 to TRBJ2-7; 8 nucleotides align to TRBD1. The V gene's germline CDR1 is SQVTM and CDR2 ANQGSEA. With V trimmed by 5 bases and J by 0 bases, 9 bases remained unmatched. The CDR3 totals 15 residues. The DNA of the CDR3 is TGCAGCGTTCCCACGGACAGGGACGGCTCCTACGAGCAGTACTTC. This gives the protein CSVPTDRDGSYEQYF.

This clonotype was seen only a few times. This chain links TRBV4-2 with TRBJ2-2, with D perhaps matching TRBD2 (5 bases). The V gene's germline CDR1 is LGHNA and CDR2 YNFKEQ. This CDR3 region has 14 residues. V lost 2 bases, J lost 6 bases, and 10 bases lay in between. CDR3 DNA sequence: TGTGCCAGCAGCCAACCGAGGGTGGCCGGGGAGCTGTTTTTT. Its translation is CASSQPRVAGELFF.

This clonotype appeared many times. V gene TRBV29-1 combines with J gene TRBJ2-3, with 7 nucleotides matching TRBD2. Germline V gives CDR1 SQVTM, CDR2 ANQGSEA. Unmatched junction bases numbered 7, after V lost 0 bases and J lost 1 base. The CDR3 contains 16 residues. This CDR3 reads CSVEEPRLAGTDTQYF. The CDR3 coding sequence is TGCAGCGTTGAAGAGCCCCGGCTAGCGGGCACAGATACGCAGTATTTT.

This clonotype was detected ten times or more. The chain couples TRBV6-6 to TRBJ2-7; the match to TRBD1 covers 8 bases. Per germline, CDR1 MNHNY and CDR2 SVGAGI (reference sequence). The CDR3 consists of 13 residues. Trimming at V came to 6 bases and at J to 6 bases, leaving 7 bases not matched to a gene. CDR3 sequence reads: CASSHPTGGEQYV. The CDR3 nucleotides read TGTGCCAGCAGCCACCCTACAGGGGGCGAGCAGTACGTC.

This clonotype was observed many times. The chain has TRBV10-3 and TRBJ1-1; possibly TRBD1 for D (5 bases). Looked up from germline, CDR1 is ENHRY and CDR2 is SYGVKD. V lost 6 bases, J lost 4 bases, and 9 bases lay in between. This CDR3 contains 12 residues. CDR3 amino acids: CAISQGGTEAFF. The CDR3 region has the DNA TGTGCCATCAGCCAGGGAGGCACTGAAGCTTTCTTT.

This clonotype was counted a few times. This chain joins TRBV5-6 and TRBJ2-1; no reliable D call. The V end lost 1 base, the J end lost 0 bases, and 8 bases lay between the germline ends. The CDR3 is made up of 15 amino acids. Germline V gene sequence: CDR1 SGHDT, CDR2 YYEEEE. The CDR3 bases are TGTGCCAGCAGCTTGATCACCTCCTCCTACAATGAGCAGTTCTTC. Protein product: CASSLITSSYNEQFF.

CDR3 residues: CSATLMDRGEQFF. CDR3 bases: TGCAGTGCCACCCTTATGGACAGGGGGGAGCAGTTCTTC. The genes are TRBV20-1 and TRBJ2-1; TRBD1 aligns across 10 bases. The junction had 9 bases not matched to a gene; V was cut back by 6 bases and J by 10 bases. The germline V gene encodes CDR1 DFQATT and CDR2 SNEGSKA (reference sequence). The CDR3 consists of 13 residues.

J is TRBJ2-3 and V is TRBV7-3; possibly TRBD2 for D (5 bases). The germline gives CDR1 SGHTA, CDR2 FQGTGA. V was shortened by 5 bases and J by 2 bases, with 8 bases between the two germline ends. This CDR3 is built from 13 residues. CDR3 loop: CASSRDYTDTQYF. The CDR3, as DNA: TGTGCCAGCAGCCGGGATTACACAGATACGCAGTATTTT.

This clonotype has a count of ten or more. The chain carries TRBV7-9 and TRBJ2-7; tentatively, D is TRBD1 or TRBD2 (5 bases each). V lost 10 bases and J lost 5, with 12 bases in between. Germline CDR1 SEHNR, CDR2 FQNEAQ (reference sequence). This CDR3 is 11 amino acids long. Here the CDR3 reads CAISGTHEQYV. The CDR3 nucleotides are TGTGCCATATCAGGGACCCACGAGCAGTACGTC.

This clonotype was counted a few times. The CDR3 sequence: CSVASQSTEAFF. The CDR3 DNA reads TGCAGCGTTGCCAGTCAGAGCACTGAAGCTTTCTTT. The chain recombines TRBV29-1 with TRBJ1-1; D not certain. The CDR3 is made up of 12 amino acids. V dropped 4 bases and J dropped 4 bases, with 10 bases sitting between them. Germline V gives CDR1 SQVTM, CDR2 ANQGSEA.

The chain joins TRBV12-3 or TRBV12-4 to TRBJ2-5; 10 bases map to TRBD1. The V and J ends lost 4 bases and 5 bases, in that order; junction bases with no gene match: 13. This CDR3 region has 17 residues. The CDR3 bases are TGTGCCAGCAGTTACCTCCTCGGACAGGGGGTATCGGAGACCCAGTACTTC. This encodes CASSYLLGQGVSETQYF.

Many counts were recorded for this clonotype. The chain carries TRBV10-3 and TRBJ2-7; D is perhaps TRBD2 (5 bases). Trimming removed 10 bases at V and 6 bases at J, with 16 bases between. CDR3 size: 12 residues. The V gene's germline CDR1 is ENHRY and CDR2 SYGVKD. CDR3 sequence: CANAPLGVEQYF. Here the CDR3 DNA reads TGTGCCAACGCCCCCCTCGGGGTCGAGCAGTACTTC.

This chain links TRBV5-1 with TRBJ2-1; TRBD1 might be the D (6 bases). Germline V lookup: CDR1 SGHRS, CDR2 YFSETQ. V dropped 4 bases and J dropped 8 bases, with 10 bases sitting between them. The CDR3 runs 12 residues. The DNA of the CDR3 is TGCGCCAGCAGCCCTGACAGGCATGAGCAGTTCTTC. Translating it yields CASSPDRHEQFF.

This clonotype was seen repeatedly, ten times or more. V is TRBV7-3 and J is TRBJ2-5; 7 bases are a match to TRBD1. The germline CDR1 and CDR2 sequences are SGHTA and FQGTGA. V was clipped by 4 bases and J by 4 bases; unmatched bases: 6. The CDR3 has 14 residues. This chain's CDR3 is CASSSTGDGETQYF. CDR3 coding DNA: TGTGCCAGCAGCTCCACAGGGGATGGAGAGACCCAGTACTTC.

The gene calls are TRBV6-2 or TRBV6-3 and TRBJ1-6; 7 bases agree with TRBD1. The J segment lost 0 bases and the V segment lost 7 bases, leaving 12 bases of the junction unmatched. The CDR3 length is 18 residues. Per the germline V gene, CDR1 is MNHEY and CDR2 is SVGEGT. CDR3 in DNA: TGTGCCAGCAACGACCAGACAGGGACAATCTCCTATAATTCACCCCTCCACTTT. Its translation: CASNDQTGTISYNSPLHF.

Ten or more counts support this clonotype. The gene calls are TRBV20-1 and TRBJ2-4; possibly TRBD2 for D (6 bases). The V end was cut by 6 bases, the J end by 5 bases, with 17 bases between. Germline CDR1 DFQATT, CDR2 SNEGSKA (reference sequence). The CDR3 length is 14 residues. CDR3 amino acids: CSAPVPGGENIQYF. The CDR3 coding sequence is TGCAGTGCCCCCGTTCCTGGCGGGGAAAACATTCAGTACTTC.

The J gene is TRBJ2-6, the V gene TRBV5-1, with D unclear. The CDR3 has 13 amino acids. The V and J ends lost 7 bases and 4 bases respectively, with 9 bases between them. Germline V gene data show CDR1 as SGHRS and CDR2 as YFSETQ. CDR3 protein: CASAFSGANVLTF. The CDR3 nucleotides read TGCGCCAGCGCCTTTTCGGGGGCCAACGTCCTGACTTTC.

Ten or more counts support this clonotype. The chain uses TRBV5-1 and TRBJ1-1; possible D gene TRBD1, 6 bases. Germline CDR1 reads SGHRS; CDR2 reads YFSETQ. V lost 3 bases to trimming and J lost 0 bases, with 9 bases between them. The CDR3 is 14 residues long. DNA for the CDR3: TGCGCCAGCAGCTCCTACAGGGTGAACACTGAAGCTTTCTTT. Translation: CASSSYRVNTEAFF. The full variable domain, in which reference TRBV5-1 and TRBJ1-1 provide the parts outside the CDR3, is KAGVTQTPRYLIKTRGQQVTLSCSPISGHRSVSWYQQTPGQGLQFLFEYFSETQRNKGNFPGRFSGRQFSNSRSEMNVSTLELGDSALYLCASSSYRVNTEAFFGQGTRLTVV.

Many counts were recorded for this clonotype. This chain uses TRBV5-4 with TRBJ2-1; tentatively, D is TRBD2 (6 bases). V shed 4 bases and J shed 6 bases, with 20 bases lying between them. CDR1 and CDR2 from the germline V gene are SGHNT and YYREEE (reference sequence). The CDR3 totals 16 residues. The CDR3 loop is CASSKAGRAEGNEQFF. CDR3 bases: TGTGCCAGCAGCAAGGCGGGCAGGGCGGAGGGCAATGAGCAGTTCTTC.

J is TRBJ1-2 and V is TRBV10-3; D may be TRBD1 (6 bases). Trimming removed 10 bases at V and 5 bases at J, with 17 bases between. CDR3 length: 13 amino acids. The germline CDR1 and CDR2 sequences are ENHRY and SYGVKD. CDR3 amino acids: CATRTGLWYGYTF. In DNA form, the CDR3 reads TGTGCCACGAGAACAGGGTTATGGTATGGCTACACCTTC.

The table lists this clonotype with many counts. This rearrangement joins TRBV5-1 to TRBJ2-3; D perhaps matches TRBD2 (5 bases). The CDR3 is 14 amino acids. Trimming removed 9 bases at V and 0 bases at J, with 14 bases between. The germline V gene has CDR1 SGHRS and CDR2 YFSETQ. The CDR3 reads CATRATLSTDTQYF. The CDR3 DNA sequence: TGCGCCACGCGGGCGACTCTAAGCACAGATACGCAGTATTTT.

This clonotype was counted at least ten times. The chain carries TRBV6-5 and TRBJ1-2; a possible D gene is TRBD1 (5 bases). This CDR3 contains 14 residues. Germline CDR1 is MNHEY and CDR2 is SVGAGI. The V end was cut by 2 bases, the J end by 6 bases, with 13 bases between. The CDR3 bases are TGTGCCAGCAGTTACGGGGGAGAGAAGCATGGCTACACCTTC. As protein: CASSYGGEKHGYTF.

This clonotype was seen many times. This sequence joins TRBV7-8 and TRBJ2-3; D is possibly TRBD2 (6 bases). This CDR3 has 16 amino acids. The V and J ends lost 0 bases and 2 bases respectively, with 12 bases between them. CDR1 and CDR2 from the germline V gene are SGHVS and FQNEAQ. The CDR3 loop is CASSLAHGGYTDTQYF. CDR3 nucleotides: TGTGCCAGCAGCTTAGCGCACGGGGGATACACAGATACGCAGTATTTT.

This clonotype was seen repeatedly, ten times or more. The rearrangement links TRBV6-6 to TRBJ2-2; TRBD1 agrees at 8 bases. The CDR3 length is 16 residues. The J segment lost 8 bases and the V segment lost 9 bases, leaving 17 bases of the junction unmatched. Germline assignment: CDR1 MNHNY and CDR2 SVGAGI (reference sequence). The CDR3 DNA follows: TGTGCCAGTACCATTACGGACCAGGGGGCGCGTGGGGAGCTGTTTTTT. Its translation: CASTITDQGARGELFF.

This clonotype has more than one count but fewer than ten. This chain uses TRBV20-1 with TRBJ2-3; D ambiguous. Trimming stripped 1 base from V and 4 bases from J, with 6 bases between. The germline gives CDR1 DFQATT, CDR2 SNEGSKA (reference sequence). This CDR3 is 12 amino acids long. DNA for the CDR3: TGCAGTGCTAGAGCTTCGGCAGATACGCAGTATTTT. Amino acids: CSARASADTQYF.